This T cell receptor (beta chain) originates from a study of T-cell reconstitution after alpha-beta-depleted transplantation in children. The CDR3 covers 14 residues. The V end lost 3 bases, the J end lost 3 bases, and 12 bases lay between the germline ends. Germline CDR1 reads SGHAT; CDR2 reads FQNNGV. Unique molecular identifiers featured in how the TCRbeta library was prepared. TCRdb called the PCR reads again in MiXCR, with one record for every CDR3 protein. The sample yields 75,000 to 80,000 distinct CDR3 sequences, around 18% seen once. This clonotype was detected a few times. The specimen was PBMCs, mostly from graft donor cells, collected 360 days after TCRalphabeta/CD19-depleted stem cell transplant. J is TRBJ2-7 and V is TRBV11-2, with D perhaps TRBD1 or TRBD2 (5 bases each). This clonotype was sampled from a male patient aged 2-9 years who had a stem cell transplant for acute lymphoblastic leukemia, so the T cells may come from the graft donor. Here the CDR3 DNA reads TGTGCCAGCAGCTTTGGGGACGGTCACTACGAGCAGTACTTC. Its protein is CASSFGDGHYEQYF. Complete variable domain (other parts from reference TRBV11-2 and TRBJ2-7): EAGVAQSPRYKIIEKRQSVAFWCNPISGHATLYWYQQILGQGPKLLIQFQNNGVVDDSQLPKDRFSAERLKGVDSTLKIQPAKLEDSAVYLCASSFGDGHYEQYFGPGTRLTVT.